These 3 T cell receptor beta chains share one sample of origin, sequenced in a study of CD8 T cells in ankylosing spondylitis. Study conclusions and caveats: In ankylosing spondylitis blood, a motif of 7 to 9 highly homologous TCR beta variants appeared characteristic.

TCRdb re-analysed the 5' RACE reads in MiXCR, keeping a single row per CDR3 protein. Among around 450,000 distinct CDR3 sequences listed, roughly 26% were seen once. No antigens are known for them. The sequencing input was blood, either unsorted or a sorted T cell fraction (not recorded which). Every receptor here comes from a male donor with ankylosing spondylitis.

This clonotype was seen only a few times. V usage is TRBV15 and J usage is TRBJ2-1; D is possibly TRBD1 or TRBD2 (5 bases each). Trimming shortened V by 0 bases and J by 8 bases, and 5 bases separated the two germline ends. Germline V CDR1 and CDR2: LNHNV, YYDKDF (reference sequence). There are 12 residues in the CDR3. The CDR3 nucleotides read TGTGCCACCAGCAGAGAGGGGGATGAGCAGTTCTTC. Translating it yields CATSREGDEQFF.

This clonotype was counted at least ten times. The junction shows a germline mismatch at one end, possibly a read error. The V gene is TRBV5-1, the J gene TRBJ1-1, with unresolved D. Germline lookup yields CDR1 SGHRS and CDR2 YFSETQ. The CDR3 sequence is 13 residues long. The CDR3 DNA is TGTGCCAGCAGTTTAGATCCGAACACTGAAGCTTTCTTT. It yields the protein CASSLDPNTEAFF.

CDR3 amino acids: CASSPGLAGFNEQYV. CDR3 DNA sequence: TGTGCCAGCAGCCCGGGACTAGCGGGATTCAACGAGCAGTACGTC. The J gene is TRBJ2-7, the V gene TRBV3-1; TRBD2 agrees at 13 bases. Germline V gene lookup returns CDR1 LGHDT and CDR2 YNNKEL (reference sequence). V gave up 4 bases and J gave up 5 bases; unmatched junction bases: 5. The CDR3 loop spans 15 amino acids.